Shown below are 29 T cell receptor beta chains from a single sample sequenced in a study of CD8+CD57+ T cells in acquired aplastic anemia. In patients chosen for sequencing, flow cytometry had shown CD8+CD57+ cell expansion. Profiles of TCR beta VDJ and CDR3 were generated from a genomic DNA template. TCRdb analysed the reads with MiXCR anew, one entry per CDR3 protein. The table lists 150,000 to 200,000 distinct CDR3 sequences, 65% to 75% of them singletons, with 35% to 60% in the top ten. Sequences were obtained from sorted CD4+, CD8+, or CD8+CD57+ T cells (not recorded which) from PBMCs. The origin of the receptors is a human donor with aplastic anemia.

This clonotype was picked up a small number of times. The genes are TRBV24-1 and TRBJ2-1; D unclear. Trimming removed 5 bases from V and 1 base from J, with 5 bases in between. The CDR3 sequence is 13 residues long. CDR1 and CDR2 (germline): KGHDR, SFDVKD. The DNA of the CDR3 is TGTGCCACCAGTGTAGAATCCTACAATGAGCAGTTCTTC. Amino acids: CATSVESYNEQFF.

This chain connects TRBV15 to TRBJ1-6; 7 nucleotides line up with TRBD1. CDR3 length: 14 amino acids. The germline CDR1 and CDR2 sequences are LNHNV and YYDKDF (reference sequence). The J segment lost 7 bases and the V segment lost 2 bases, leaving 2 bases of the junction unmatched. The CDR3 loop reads CATSRRGLNSPLHF. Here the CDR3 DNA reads TGTGCCACCAGCAGAAGGGGGCTGAATTCACCCCTCCACTTT.

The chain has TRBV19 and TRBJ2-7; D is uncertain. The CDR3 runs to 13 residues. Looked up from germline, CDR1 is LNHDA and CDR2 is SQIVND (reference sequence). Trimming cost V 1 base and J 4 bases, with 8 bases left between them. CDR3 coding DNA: TGTGCCAGTAGTATAGGTGGCCTTTACGAGCAGTACTTC. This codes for CASSIGGLYEQYF.

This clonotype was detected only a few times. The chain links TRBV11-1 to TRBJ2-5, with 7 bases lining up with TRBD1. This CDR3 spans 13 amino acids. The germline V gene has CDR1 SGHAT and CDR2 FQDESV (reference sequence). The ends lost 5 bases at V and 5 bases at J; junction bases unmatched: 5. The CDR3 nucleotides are TGTGCCAGCAGCAAGACAGGGCGGGAGACCCAGTACTTC. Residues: CASSKTGRETQYF.

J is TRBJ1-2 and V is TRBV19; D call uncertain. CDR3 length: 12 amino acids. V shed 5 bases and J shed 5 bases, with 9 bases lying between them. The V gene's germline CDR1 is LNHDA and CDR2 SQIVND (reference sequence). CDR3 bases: TGTGCCAGTAGTCTTAGGAAGTATGGCTACACCTTC. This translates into CASSLRKYGYTF.

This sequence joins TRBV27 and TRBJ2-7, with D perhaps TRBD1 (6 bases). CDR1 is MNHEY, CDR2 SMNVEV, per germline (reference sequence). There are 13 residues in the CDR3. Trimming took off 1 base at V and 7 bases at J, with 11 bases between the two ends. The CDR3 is CASSLWQGKEQYF. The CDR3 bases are TGTGCCAGCAGTTTATGGCAGGGGAAAGAGCAGTACTTC.

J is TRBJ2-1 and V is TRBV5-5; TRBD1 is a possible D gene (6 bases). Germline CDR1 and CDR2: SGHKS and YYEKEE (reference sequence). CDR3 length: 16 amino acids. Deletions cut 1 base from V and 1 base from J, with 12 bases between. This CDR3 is CASSLLGAQSYNEQFF. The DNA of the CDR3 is TGTGCCAGCAGCTTGTTGGGGGCGCAATCCTACAATGAGCAGTTCTTC.

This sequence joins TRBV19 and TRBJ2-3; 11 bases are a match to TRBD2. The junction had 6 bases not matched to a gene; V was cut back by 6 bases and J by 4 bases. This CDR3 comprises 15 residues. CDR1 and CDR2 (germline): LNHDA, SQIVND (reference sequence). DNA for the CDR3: TGTGCCAGTAGGGGGACTAGCGGAAGGGCAGATACGCAGTATTTT. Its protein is CASRGTSGRADTQYF.

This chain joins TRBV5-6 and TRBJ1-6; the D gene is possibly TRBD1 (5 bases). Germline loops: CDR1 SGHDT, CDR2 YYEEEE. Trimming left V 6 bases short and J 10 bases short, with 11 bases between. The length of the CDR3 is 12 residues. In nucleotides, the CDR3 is TGTGCCAGCACCCGACAGAGGTCACCCCTCCACTTT. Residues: CASTRQRSPLHF.

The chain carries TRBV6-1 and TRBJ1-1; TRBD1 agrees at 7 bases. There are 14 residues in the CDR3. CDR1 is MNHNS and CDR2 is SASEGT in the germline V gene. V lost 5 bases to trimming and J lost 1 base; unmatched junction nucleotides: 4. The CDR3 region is CASSYEGANTEAFF. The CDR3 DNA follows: TGTGCCAGCAGTTACGAGGGGGCGAACACTGAAGCTTTCTTT.

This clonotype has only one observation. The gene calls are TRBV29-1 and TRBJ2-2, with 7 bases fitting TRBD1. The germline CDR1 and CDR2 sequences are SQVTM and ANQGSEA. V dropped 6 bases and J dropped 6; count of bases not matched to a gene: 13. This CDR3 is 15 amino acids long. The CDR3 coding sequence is TGCAGCGTCGATGAGGGGCAGGGGGAAGCCGGGGAGCTGTTTTTT. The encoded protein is CSVDEGQGEAGELFF.

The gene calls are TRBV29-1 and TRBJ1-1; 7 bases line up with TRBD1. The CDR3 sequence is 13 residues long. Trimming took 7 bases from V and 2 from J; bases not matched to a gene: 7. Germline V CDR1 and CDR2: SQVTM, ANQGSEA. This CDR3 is CSGEGQTNTEAFF. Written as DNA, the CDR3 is TGCAGCGGCGAGGGACAGACAAACACTGAAGCTTTCTTT.

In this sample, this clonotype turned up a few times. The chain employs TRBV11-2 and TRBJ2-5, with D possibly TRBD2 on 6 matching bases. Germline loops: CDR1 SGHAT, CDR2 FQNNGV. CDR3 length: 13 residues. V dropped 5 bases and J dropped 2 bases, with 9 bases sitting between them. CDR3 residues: CASSDREQETQYF. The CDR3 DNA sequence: TGTGCCAGCAGCGACCGGGAGCAAGAGACCCAGTACTTC.

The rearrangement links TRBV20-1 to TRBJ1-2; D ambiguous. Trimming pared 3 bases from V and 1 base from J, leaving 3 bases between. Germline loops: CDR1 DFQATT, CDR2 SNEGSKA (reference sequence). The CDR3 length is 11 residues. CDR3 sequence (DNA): TGCAGTGCTAGGCATAACTATGGCTACACCTTC. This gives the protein CSARHNYGYTF.

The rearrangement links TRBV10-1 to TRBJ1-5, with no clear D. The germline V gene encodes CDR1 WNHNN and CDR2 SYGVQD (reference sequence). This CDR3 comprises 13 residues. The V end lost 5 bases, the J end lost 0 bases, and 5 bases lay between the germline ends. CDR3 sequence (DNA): TGCGCCAGCAGTATGGATAGCAATCAGCCCCAGCATTTT. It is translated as CASSMDSNQPQHF.

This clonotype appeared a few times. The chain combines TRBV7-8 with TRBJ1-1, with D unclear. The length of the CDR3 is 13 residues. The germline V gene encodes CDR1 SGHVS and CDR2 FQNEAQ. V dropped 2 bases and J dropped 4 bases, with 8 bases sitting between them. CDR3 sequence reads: CASSLPVFTEAFF. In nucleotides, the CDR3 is TGTGCCAGCAGCTTACCGGTGTTCACTGAAGCTTTCTTT.

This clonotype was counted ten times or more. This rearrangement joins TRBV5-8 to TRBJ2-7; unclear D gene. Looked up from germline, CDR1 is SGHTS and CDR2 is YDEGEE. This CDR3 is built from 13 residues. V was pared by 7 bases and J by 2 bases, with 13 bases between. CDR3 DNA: TGTGCCAGCGGGCGGTTCAGCACCTACGAGCAGTACTTC. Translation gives CASGRFSTYEQYF.

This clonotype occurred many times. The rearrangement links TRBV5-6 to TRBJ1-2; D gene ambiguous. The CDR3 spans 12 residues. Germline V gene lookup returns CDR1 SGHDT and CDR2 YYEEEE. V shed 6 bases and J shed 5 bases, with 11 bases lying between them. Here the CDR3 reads CASNTVDYGYTF. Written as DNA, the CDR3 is TGTGCCAGCAACACAGTGGATTATGGCTACACCTTC. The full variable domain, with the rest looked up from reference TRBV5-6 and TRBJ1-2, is DAGVTQSPTHLIKTRGQQVTLRCSPKSGHDTVSWYQQALGQGPQFIFQYYEEEERQRGNFPDRFSGHQFPNYSSELNVNALLLGDSALYLCASNTVDYGYTFGSGTRLTVV.

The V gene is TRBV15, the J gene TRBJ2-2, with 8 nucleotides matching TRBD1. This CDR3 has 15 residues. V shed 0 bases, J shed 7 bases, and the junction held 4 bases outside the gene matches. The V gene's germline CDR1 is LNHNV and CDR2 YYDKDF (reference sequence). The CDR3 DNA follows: TGTGCCACCAGCAGAGACCAGACAGGGGTCGGGGAGCTGTTTTTT. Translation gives CATSRDQTGVGELFF. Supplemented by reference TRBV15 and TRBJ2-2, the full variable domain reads DAMVIQNPRYQVTQFGKPVTLSCSQTLNHNVMYWYQQKSSQAPKLLFHYYDKDFNNEADTPDNFQSRRPNTSFCFLDIRSPGLGDTAMYLCATSRDQTGVGELFFGEGSRLTVL.

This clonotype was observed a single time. This CDR3 reads CSVERQGDETQYF. The CDR3 DNA sequence: TGCAGCGTCGAGAGACAGGGCGACGAGACCCAGTACTTC. The chain joins TRBV29-1 to TRBJ2-5, with 7 positions matching TRBD1. Unmatched junction bases numbered 9, after V lost 6 bases and J lost 5 bases. The CDR3 has 13 amino acids. CDR1 and CDR2 from the germline V gene are SQVTM and ANQGSEA.

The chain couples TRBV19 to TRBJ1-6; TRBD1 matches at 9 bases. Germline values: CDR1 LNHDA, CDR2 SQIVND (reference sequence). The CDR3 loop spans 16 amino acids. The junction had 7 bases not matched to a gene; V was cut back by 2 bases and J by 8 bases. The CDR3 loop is CASSISGQGMDSPLHF. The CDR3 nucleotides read TGTGCCAGTAGTATATCTGGACAGGGGATGGATTCACCCCTCCACTTT.

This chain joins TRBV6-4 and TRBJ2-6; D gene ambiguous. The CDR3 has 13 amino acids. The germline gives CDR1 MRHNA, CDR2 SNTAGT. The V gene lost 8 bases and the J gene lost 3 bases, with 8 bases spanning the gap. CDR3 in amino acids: CASRAVGANVLTF. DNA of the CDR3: TGTGCCAGCCGTGCGGTTGGGGCCAACGTCCTGACTTTC.

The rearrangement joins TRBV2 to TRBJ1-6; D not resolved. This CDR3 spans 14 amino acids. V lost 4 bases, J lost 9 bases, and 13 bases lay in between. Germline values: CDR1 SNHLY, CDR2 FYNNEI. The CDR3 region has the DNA TGTGCCAGCAGTGTAAGTGAGCTGACTTCACCCCTCCACTTT. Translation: CASSVSELTSPLHF.

DNA of the CDR3: TGTGCCATCAGTGAGTCGCGTCCTCAGCCCCAGCATTTT. As protein: CAISESRPQPQHF. V usage is TRBV10-3 and J usage is TRBJ1-5; D gene unclear. The CDR3 has 13 amino acids. Trimming shortened V by 0 bases and J by 6 bases, and 6 bases separated the two germline ends. CDR1 and CDR2 (germline): ENHRY, SYGVKD.

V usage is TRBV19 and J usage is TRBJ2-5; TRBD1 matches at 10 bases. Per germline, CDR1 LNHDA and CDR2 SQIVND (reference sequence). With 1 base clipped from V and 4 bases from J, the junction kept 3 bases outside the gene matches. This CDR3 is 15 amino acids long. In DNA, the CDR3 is TGTGCCAGTAGTATAGGGGACAGGGGCGGAGAGACCCAGTACTTC. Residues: CASSIGDRGGETQYF.

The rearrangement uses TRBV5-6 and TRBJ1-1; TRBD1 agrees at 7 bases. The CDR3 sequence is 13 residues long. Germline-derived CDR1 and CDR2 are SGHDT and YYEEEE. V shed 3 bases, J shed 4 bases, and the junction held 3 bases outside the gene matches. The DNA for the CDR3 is TGTGCCAGCAGCTGGGACAGTACCACTGAAGCTTTCTTT. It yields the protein CASSWDSTTEAFF.

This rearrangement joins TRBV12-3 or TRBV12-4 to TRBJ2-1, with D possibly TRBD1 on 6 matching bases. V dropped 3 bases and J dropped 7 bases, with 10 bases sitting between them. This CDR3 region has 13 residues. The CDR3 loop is CASSFRGRNEQFF. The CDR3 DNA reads TGTGCCAGCAGTTTCAGGGGTCGGAATGAGCAGTTCTTC.

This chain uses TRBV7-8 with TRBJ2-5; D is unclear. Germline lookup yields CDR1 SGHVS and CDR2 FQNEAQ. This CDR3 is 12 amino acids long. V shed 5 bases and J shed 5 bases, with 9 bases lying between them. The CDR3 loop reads CASSRPRETQYF. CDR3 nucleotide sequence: TGTGCCAGCAGCCGGCCCCGGGAGACCCAGTACTTC.

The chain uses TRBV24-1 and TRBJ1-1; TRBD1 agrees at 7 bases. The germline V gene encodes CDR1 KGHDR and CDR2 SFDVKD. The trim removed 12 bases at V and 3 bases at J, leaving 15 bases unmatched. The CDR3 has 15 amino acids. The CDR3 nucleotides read TGTGCCGCCAATAACGGACAGGCCGTGGACACTGAAGCTTTCTTT. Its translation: CAANNGQAVDTEAFF.